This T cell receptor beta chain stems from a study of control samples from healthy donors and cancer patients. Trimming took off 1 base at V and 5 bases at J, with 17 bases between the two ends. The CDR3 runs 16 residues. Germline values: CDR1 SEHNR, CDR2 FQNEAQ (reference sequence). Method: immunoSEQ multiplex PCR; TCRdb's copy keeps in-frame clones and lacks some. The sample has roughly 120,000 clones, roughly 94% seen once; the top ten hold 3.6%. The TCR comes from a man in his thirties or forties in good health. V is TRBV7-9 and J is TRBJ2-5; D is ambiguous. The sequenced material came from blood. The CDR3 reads CASSLGAMGQGETQYF. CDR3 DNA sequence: TGTGCCAGCAGCTTAGGAGCTATGGGCCAAGGCGAGACCCAGTACTTC.